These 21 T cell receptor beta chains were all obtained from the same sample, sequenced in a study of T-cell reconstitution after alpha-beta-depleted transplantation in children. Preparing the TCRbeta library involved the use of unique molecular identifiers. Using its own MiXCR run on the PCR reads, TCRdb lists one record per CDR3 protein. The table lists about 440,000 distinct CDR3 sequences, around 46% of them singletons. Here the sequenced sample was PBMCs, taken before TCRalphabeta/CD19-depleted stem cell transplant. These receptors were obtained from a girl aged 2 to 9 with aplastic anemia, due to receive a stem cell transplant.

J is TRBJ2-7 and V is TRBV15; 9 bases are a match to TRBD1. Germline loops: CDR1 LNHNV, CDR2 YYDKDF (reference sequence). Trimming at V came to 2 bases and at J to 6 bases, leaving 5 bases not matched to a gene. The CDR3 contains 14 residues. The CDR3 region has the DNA TGTGCCACCAGCAGAAGGACAGGGGATCGCGAGCAGTACTTC. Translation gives CATSRRTGDREQYF. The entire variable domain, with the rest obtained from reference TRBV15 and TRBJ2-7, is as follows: DAMVIQNPRYQVTQFGKPVTLSCSQTLNHNVMYWYQQKSSQAPKLLFHYYDKDFNNEADTPDNFQSRRPNTSFCFLDIRSPGLGDTAMYLCATSRRTGDREQYFGPGTRLTVT.

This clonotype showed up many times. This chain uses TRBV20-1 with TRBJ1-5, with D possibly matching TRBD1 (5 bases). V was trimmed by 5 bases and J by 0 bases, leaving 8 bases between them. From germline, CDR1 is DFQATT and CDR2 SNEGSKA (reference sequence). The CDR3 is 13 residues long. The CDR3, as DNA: TGCAGTGCTGGGGGGGGTAGCAATCAGCCCCAGCATTTT. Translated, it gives CSAGGGSNQPQHF.

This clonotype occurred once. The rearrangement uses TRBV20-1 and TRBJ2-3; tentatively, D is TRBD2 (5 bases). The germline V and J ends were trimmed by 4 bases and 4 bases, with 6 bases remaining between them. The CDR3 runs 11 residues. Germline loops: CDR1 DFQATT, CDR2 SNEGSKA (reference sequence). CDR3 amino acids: CSAKRSDTQYF. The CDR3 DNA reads TGCAGTGCTAAGCGGTCAGATACGCAGTATTTT.

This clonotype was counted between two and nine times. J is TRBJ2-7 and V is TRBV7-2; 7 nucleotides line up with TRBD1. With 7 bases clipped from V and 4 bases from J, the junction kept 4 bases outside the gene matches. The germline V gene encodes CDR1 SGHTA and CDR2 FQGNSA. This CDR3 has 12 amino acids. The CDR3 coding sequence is TGTGCCAGCATGCGACAGGGATACGAGCAGTACTTC. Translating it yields CASMRQGYEQYF.

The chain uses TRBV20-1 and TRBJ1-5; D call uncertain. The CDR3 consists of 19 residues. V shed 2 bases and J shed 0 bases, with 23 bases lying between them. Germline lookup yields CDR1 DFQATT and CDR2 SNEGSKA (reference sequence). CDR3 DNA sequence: TGCAGTGCTAGAAGCCCCCCGAGACGGATTTTGAATAGCAATCAGCCCCAGCATTTT. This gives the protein CSARSPPRRILNSNQPQHF.

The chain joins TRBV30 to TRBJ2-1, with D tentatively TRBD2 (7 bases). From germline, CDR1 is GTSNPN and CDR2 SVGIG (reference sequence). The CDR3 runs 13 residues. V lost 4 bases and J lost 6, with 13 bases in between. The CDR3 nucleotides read TGTGCCTGGATGGAGGGGGGGCTCAATGAGCAGTTCTTC. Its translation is CAWMEGGLNEQFF.

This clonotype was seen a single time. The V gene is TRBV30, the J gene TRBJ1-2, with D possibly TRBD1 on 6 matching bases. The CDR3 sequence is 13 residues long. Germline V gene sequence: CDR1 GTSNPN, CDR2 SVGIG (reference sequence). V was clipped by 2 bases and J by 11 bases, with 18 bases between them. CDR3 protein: CAWSSSGEGGYTF. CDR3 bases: TGTGCCTGGAGTTCCTCGGGGGAAGGGGGTTACACCTTC.

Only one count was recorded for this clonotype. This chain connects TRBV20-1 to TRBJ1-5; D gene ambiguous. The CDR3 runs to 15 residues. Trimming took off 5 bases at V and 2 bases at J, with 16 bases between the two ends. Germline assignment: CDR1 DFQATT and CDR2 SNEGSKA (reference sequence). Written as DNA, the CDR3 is TGCAGTGCTCCACCGACCGGACCGCGCAATCAGCCCCAGCATTTT. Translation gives CSAPPTGPRNQPQHF.

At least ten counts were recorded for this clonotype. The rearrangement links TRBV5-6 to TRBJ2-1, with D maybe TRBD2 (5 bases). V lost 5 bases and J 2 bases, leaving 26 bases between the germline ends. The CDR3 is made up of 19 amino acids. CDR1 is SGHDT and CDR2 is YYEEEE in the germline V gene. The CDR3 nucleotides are TGTGCCAGCAGTCCTACGGGATTTGGAGCGACGGGGACCTACAATGAGCAGTTCTTC. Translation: CASSPTGFGATGTYNEQFF.

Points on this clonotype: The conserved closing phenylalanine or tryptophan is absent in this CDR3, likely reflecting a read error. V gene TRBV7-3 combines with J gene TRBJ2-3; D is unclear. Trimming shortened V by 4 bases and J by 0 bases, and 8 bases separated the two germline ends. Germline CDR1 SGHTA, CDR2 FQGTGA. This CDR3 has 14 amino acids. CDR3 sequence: CASSSGSSTDTQYI. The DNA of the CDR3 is TGTGCCAGCAGCTCCGGATCTAGCACAGATACGCAGTATATT.

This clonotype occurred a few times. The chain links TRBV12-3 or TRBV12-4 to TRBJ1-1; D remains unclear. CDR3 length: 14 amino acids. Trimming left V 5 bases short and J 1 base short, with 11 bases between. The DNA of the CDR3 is TGTGCCAGCAGTCTCTTAGGATCGAACACTGAAGCTTTCTTT. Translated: CASSLLGSNTEAFF.

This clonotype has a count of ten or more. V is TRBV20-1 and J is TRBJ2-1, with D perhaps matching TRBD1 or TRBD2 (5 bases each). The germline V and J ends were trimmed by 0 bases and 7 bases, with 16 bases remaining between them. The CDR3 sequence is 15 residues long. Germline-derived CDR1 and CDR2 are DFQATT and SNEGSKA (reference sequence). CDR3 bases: TGCAGTGCTAGAGATAAGCGACGAGGGGATAATGAGCAGTTCTTC. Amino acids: CSARDKRRGDNEQFF.

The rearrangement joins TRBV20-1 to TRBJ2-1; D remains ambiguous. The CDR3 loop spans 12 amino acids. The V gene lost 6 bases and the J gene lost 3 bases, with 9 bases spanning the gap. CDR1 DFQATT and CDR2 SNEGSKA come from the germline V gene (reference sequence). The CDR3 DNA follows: TGCAGTGCCTTGACTGACTACAATGAGCAGTTCTTC. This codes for CSALTDYNEQFF.

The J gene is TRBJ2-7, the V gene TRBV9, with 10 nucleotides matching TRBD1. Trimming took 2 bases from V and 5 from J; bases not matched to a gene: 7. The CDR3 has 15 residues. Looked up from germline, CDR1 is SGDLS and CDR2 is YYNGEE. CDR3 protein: CASSVGTGEWDEQYF. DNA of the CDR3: TGTGCCAGCAGCGTCGGGACAGGGGAATGGGACGAGCAGTACTTC.

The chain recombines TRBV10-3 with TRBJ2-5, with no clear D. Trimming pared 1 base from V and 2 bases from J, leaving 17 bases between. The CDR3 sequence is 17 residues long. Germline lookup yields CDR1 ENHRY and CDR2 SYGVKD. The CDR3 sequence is CAISEFRSARIQETQYF. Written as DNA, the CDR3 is TGTGCCATCAGTGAGTTTAGAAGCGCACGTATTCAAGAGACCCAGTACTTC.

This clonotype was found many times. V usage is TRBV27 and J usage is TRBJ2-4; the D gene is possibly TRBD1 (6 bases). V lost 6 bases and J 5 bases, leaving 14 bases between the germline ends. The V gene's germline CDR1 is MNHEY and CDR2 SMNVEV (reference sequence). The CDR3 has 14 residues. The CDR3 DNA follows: TGTGCCAGCAGAAGGGGGAAGGGGGAAAACATTCAGTACTTC. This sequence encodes CASRRGKGENIQYF.

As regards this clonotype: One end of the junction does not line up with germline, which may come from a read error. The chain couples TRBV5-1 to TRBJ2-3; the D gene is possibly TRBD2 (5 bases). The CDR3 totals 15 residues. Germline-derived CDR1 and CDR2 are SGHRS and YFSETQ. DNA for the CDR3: TGCGCCAGCAGCTTGGCTACCGGGATCACAGATGCGCAGTATTTT. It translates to CASSLATGITDAQYF.

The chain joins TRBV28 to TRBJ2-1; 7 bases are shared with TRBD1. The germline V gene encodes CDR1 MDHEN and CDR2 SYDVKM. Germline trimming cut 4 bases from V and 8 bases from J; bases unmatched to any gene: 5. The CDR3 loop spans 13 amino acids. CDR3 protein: CASSSLTGHEQFF. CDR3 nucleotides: TGTGCCAGCAGTTCTTTGACAGGGCATGAGCAGTTCTTC.

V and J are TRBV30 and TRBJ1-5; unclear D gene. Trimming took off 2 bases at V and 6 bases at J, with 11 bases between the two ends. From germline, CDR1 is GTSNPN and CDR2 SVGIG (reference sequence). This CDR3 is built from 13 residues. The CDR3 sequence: CAWSLKRSQPQHF. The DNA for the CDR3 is TGTGCCTGGAGTTTAAAACGGAGTCAGCCCCAGCATTTT. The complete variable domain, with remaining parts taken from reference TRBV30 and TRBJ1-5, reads SQTIHQWPATLVQPVGSPLSLECTVEGTSNPNLYWYRQAAGRGLQLLFYSVGIGQISSEVPQNLSASRPQDRQFILSSKKLLLSDSGFYLCAWSLKRSQPQHFGDGTRLSIL.

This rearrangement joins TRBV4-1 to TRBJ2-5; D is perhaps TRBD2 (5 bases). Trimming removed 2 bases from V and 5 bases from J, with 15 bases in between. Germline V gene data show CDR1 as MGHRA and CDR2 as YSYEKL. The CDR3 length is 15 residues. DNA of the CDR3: TGCGCCAGCAGCCAAAGCTCGGGGAGCGGCGAGACCCAGTACTTC. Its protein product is CASSQSSGSGETQYF.

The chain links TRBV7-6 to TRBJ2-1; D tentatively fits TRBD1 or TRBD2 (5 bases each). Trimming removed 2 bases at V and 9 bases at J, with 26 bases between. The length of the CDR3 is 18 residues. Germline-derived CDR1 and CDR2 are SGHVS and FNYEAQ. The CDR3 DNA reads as TGTGCCAGCAGCTTATTGGGGGATAGCGACTATTTGGCTACTGAGCAGTTCTTC. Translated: CASSLLGDSDYLATEQFF.